This T cell receptor (beta chain) is drawn from a study of blood T cell repertoires in COVID-19. Assay used: immunoSEQ multiplex PCR; TCRdb lists only in-frame clones, some missing. The sample lists 100,000 to 150,000 clones, 86% occurring once. Patients of the Seattle cohort, enrolled during active infection, were followed longitudinally. Germline CDR1 is SGHAT and CDR2 is FQNNGV. The CDR3 totals 15 residues. V lost 2 bases and J 0 bases, leaving 10 bases between the germline ends. Sequencing was done on a sample of peripheral blood. V gene TRBV11-2 combines with J gene TRBJ1-1; no clear D gene. This TCR was sampled from a woman in her seventies with COVID-19, enrolled during active disease. The CDR3 region is CASSLNTVLNTEAFF. Here the CDR3 DNA reads TGTGCCAGCAGCTTAAACACAGTTTTGAACACTGAAGCTTTCTTT.